This TCR beta chain was recovered during a study of cytomegalovirus exposure and HLA in healthy donors. This clone has a single count. The PCR employed 60 Vbeta primers together with 13 Jbeta primers. The data were produced by immunoSEQ multiplex PCR, yet TCRdb's version contains in-frame clones alone and is incomplete. The sample lists some 110,000 clones; roughly 85% were seen once. The sequence derives from a man aged 60 to 75 in good health and CMV-seropositive. The sequenced sample was PBMCs.

As DNA, the CDR3 is TGTGCCAGCAGCCAGGGACAGGGCAATGAGCAGTTCTTC. This gives the protein CASSQGQGNEQFF. The chain uses TRBV4-2 and TRBJ2-1; 9 nucleotides match TRBD1. Germline CDR1 and CDR2: LGHNA and YNFKEQ. The CDR3 extends over 13 amino acids. V shed 3 bases, J shed 6 bases, and the junction held 0 bases outside the gene matches.